The 31 T cell receptor beta chains below all came from one sample that was sequenced in a study of T cell changes during pregnancy in multiple sclerosis. The data were produced by immunoSEQ multiplex PCR, yet TCRdb's version contains in-frame clones alone and is incomplete. The repertoire consists of approximately 100,000 clones, with 90% to 95% occurring once and the leading ten covering more than 0.8%. The sequences come from peripheral blood, collected before pregnancy. Receptors originate from a female donor with multiple sclerosis, enrolled in a pregnancy study.

The chain links TRBV4-3 to TRBJ2-1; weak D call: TRBD2 (6 bases). From germline, CDR1 is LGHNA and CDR2 YSLEER. CDR3 length: 17 amino acids. Trimming pared 4 bases from V and 4 bases from J, leaving 20 bases between. The CDR3 region is CASSPRLETTRYNEQFF. In DNA form, the CDR3 reads TGCGCCAGCAGCCCTCGACTAGAGACTACGCGATACAATGAGCAGTTCTTC.

The chain has TRBV5-1 and TRBJ2-5; 9 positions agree with TRBD2. V shed 3 bases and J 2 bases; nucleotides not matched to a gene: 14. The CDR3 runs to 18 residues. Germline V gene lookup returns CDR1 SGHRS and CDR2 YFSETQ. This CDR3 reads CASSSDVGRTSGQETQYF. The CDR3 DNA reads TGCGCCAGCAGCTCGGACGTGGGAAGAACTAGCGGGCAAGAGACCCAGTACTTC.

This rearrangement joins TRBV5-6 to TRBJ1-3; TRBD1 matches at 9 bases. There are 15 residues in the CDR3. Per germline, CDR1 SGHDT and CDR2 YYEEEE. The V and J ends lost 3 bases and 11 bases, in that order; junction bases with no gene match: 12. CDR3: CASSSRPGQGVAIYF. The CDR3 region has the DNA TGTGCCAGCAGCTCGAGACCGGGACAGGGTGTCGCCATATATTTT. The complete variable domain, with remaining parts taken from reference TRBV5-6 and TRBJ1-3, reads DAGVTQSPTHLIKTRGQQVTLRCSPKSGHDTVSWYQQALGQGPQFIFQYYEEEERQRGNFPDRFSGHQFPNYSSELNVNALLLGDSALYLCASSSRPGQGVAIYFGEGSWLTVV.

The rearrangement joins TRBV29-1 to TRBJ2-7; 9 nucleotides match TRBD1. The V gene end was trimmed by 7 bases and the J gene end by 2 bases; junction bases not matched to a gene: 9. The CDR3 has 14 amino acids. Germline CDR1 SQVTM, CDR2 ANQGSEA. CDR3 protein: CSARPGTGTYEQYF. CDR3 coding DNA: TGCAGCGCCAGGCCCGGGACAGGGACCTACGAGCAGTACTTC.

The chain employs TRBV29-1 and TRBJ1-1; TRBD1 aligns across 9 bases. The germline gives CDR1 SQVTM, CDR2 ANQGSEA. The CDR3 totals 13 residues. The V gene end was trimmed by 5 bases and the J gene end by 1 base; junction bases not matched to a gene: 2. This CDR3 reads CSVRDRANTEAFF. CDR3 in DNA: TGCAGCGTTCGGGACAGGGCGAACACTGAAGCTTTCTTT. Based on the CDR3 plus reference TRBV29-1 and TRBJ1-1, the full variable domain is SAVISQKPSRDICQRGTSLTIQCQVDSQVTMMFWYRQQPGQSLTLIATANQGSEATYESGFVIDKFPISRPNLTFSTLTVSNMSPEDSSIYLCSVRDRANTEAFFGQGTRLTVV.

V and J are TRBV15 and TRBJ2-7; TRBD2 aligns across 10 bases. This CDR3 comprises 16 residues. V was pared by 3 bases and J by 3 bases, with 8 bases of the junction left unmatched. The germline V gene has CDR1 LNHNV and CDR2 YYDKDF (reference sequence). CDR3 coding DNA: TGTGCCACCAGCAGGGCTCTAGCGGGAGTTGGCTACGAGCAGTACTTC. Amino acid sequence: CATSRALAGVGYEQYF. Variable domain in full (rest from reference TRBV15 and TRBJ2-7): DAMVIQNPRYQVTQFGKPVTLSCSQTLNHNVMYWYQQKSSQAPKLLFHYYDKDFNNEADTPDNFQSRRPNTSFCFLDIRSPGLGDTAMYLCATSRALAGVGYEQYFGPGTRLTVT.

V gene TRBV30 combines with J gene TRBJ2-1; 7 bases are shared with TRBD1. Germline CDR1 and CDR2: GTSNPN and SVGIG (reference sequence). This CDR3 contains 15 residues. The ends lost 0 bases at V and 4 bases at J; junction bases unmatched: 6. The chain's CDR3 is CAWSVWQGVYNEQFF. In nucleotides, the CDR3 is TGTGCCTGGAGTGTATGGCAGGGGGTATACAATGAGCAGTTCTTC.

The V and J genes are TRBV28 and TRBJ2-7, with a weak D call TRBD1 (5 bases). V was shortened by 6 bases and J by 7 bases, with 13 bases between the two germline ends. The CDR3 runs to 12 residues. Germline-derived CDR1 and CDR2 are MDHEN and SYDVKM. CDR3 sequence (DNA): TGTGCCAGCAGCTTGGTCCCAGGGGAGCAGTACTTC. Amino acids: CASSLVPGEQYF. The entire variable domain, with the rest obtained from reference TRBV28 and TRBJ2-7, is as follows: DVKVTQSSRYLVKRTGEKVFLECVQDMDHENMFWYRQDPGLGLRLIYFSYDVKMKEKGDIPEGYSVSREKKERFSLILESASTNQTSMYLCASSLVPGEQYFGPGTRLTVT.

The chain employs TRBV19 and TRBJ1-2, with 9 bases matching TRBD1. Germline lookup yields CDR1 LNHDA and CDR2 SQIVND (reference sequence). The V and J ends lost 5 bases and 9 bases, in that order; junction bases with no gene match: 4. CDR3 size: 12 residues. CDR3: CASSPGQGSYTF. The CDR3 DNA reads as TGTGCCAGTAGTCCTGGACAGGGGAGCTACACCTTC.

This clone was detected only a few times. The chain employs TRBV7-9 and TRBJ1-2, with a tentative D call TRBD1 (5 bases). Looked up from germline, CDR1 is SEHNR and CDR2 is FQNEAQ (reference sequence). V dropped 3 bases and J dropped 8 bases, with 16 bases sitting between them. This CDR3 spans 14 amino acids. CDR3 nucleotides: TGTGCCAGCAGCTTCGGGGGGGAGGCGAAAGGCTACACCTTC. The encoded protein is CASSFGGEAKGYTF.

This clone was seen only once. The chain employs TRBV9 and TRBJ2-3, with 7 bases identical to TRBD2. CDR3 size: 16 residues. CDR1 and CDR2 from the germline V gene are SGDLS and YYNGEE. Unmatched junction bases numbered 12, after V lost 2 bases and J lost 6 bases. The CDR3 is CASSVGGRASWDTQYF. CDR3 sequence (DNA): TGTGCCAGCAGCGTGGGTGGGAGGGCCTCTTGGGATACGCAGTATTTT. The full variable domain, with the rest looked up from reference TRBV9 and TRBJ2-3, is DSGVTQTPKHLITATGQRVTLRCSPRSGDLSVYWYQQSLDQGLQFLIQYYNGEERAKGNILERFSAQQFPDLHSELNLSSLELGDSALYFCASSVGGRASWDTQYFGPGTRLTVL.

This chain joins TRBV5-1 and TRBJ2-3, with D perhaps matching TRBD2 (5 bases). V was trimmed by 6 bases and J by 0 bases, leaving 11 bases between them. CDR3 length: 14 amino acids. Looked up from germline, CDR1 is SGHRS and CDR2 is YFSETQ. CDR3 nucleotide sequence: TGCGCCAGCAAAGCGAGGACTAGCACAGATACGCAGTATTTT. The encoded protein is CASKARTSTDTQYF.

The genes are TRBV7-8 and TRBJ1-3; no reliable D call. Deletions cut 7 bases from V and 0 bases from J, with 7 bases between. Germline-derived CDR1 and CDR2 are SGHVS and FQNEAQ. The CDR3 length is 13 residues. The DNA for the CDR3 is TGTGCCAGCATCCCCGGCTCTGGAAACACCATATATTTT. Translating it yields CASIPGSGNTIYF.

The rearrangement uses TRBV19 and TRBJ2-7, with 8 bases fitting TRBD1. The junction had 5 bases not matched to a gene; V was cut back by 3 bases and J by 4 bases. The germline V gene encodes CDR1 LNHDA and CDR2 SQIVND (reference sequence). CDR3 length: 14 amino acids. CDR3 nucleotide sequence: TGTGCCAGTAGTATTGCGGGACAGGAGTACGAGCAGTACTTC. Translating gives CASSIAGQEYEQYF.

The chain combines TRBV7-9 with TRBJ2-6; tentative D call: TRBD2 (6 bases). Between the trimmed V and J ends, which lost 5 bases and 0 bases, there was a span of 14 bases. Germline V lookup: CDR1 SEHNR, CDR2 FQNEAQ (reference sequence). There are 17 residues in the CDR3. The CDR3 reads CASSQGRGISGANVLTF. The CDR3 DNA reads as TGTGCCAGCAGCCAAGGACGGGGGATCTCTGGGGCCAACGTCCTGACTTTC.

The J gene is TRBJ2-5, the V gene TRBV9; TRBD2 matches at 8 bases. CDR1 SGDLS and CDR2 YYNGEE come from the germline V gene. The CDR3 consists of 14 residues. Losses at the gene ends were 0 bases for V and 5 bases for J; bases not matched to a gene: 3. Here the CDR3 DNA reads TGTGCCAGCAGCGTAGGTGGCGGGGGGGAGACCCAGTACTTC. Its protein is CASSVGGGGETQYF.

The chain has TRBV5-6 and TRBJ2-1, with 10 bases identical to TRBD2. Trimming took 4 bases from V and 6 from J; bases not matched to a gene: 7. The CDR3 is 15 residues long. Germline V lookup: CDR1 SGHDT, CDR2 YYEEEE. Here the CDR3 reads CASSPGPSGSNEQFF. Written as DNA, the CDR3 is TGTGCCAGCAGCCCCGGGCCTAGCGGGAGCAATGAGCAGTTCTTC.

The chain recombines TRBV9 with TRBJ1-1; no definite D call. The CDR3 loop spans 14 amino acids. Germline lookup yields CDR1 SGDLS and CDR2 YYNGEE. The V end lost 4 bases, the J end lost 5 bases, and 15 bases lay between the germline ends. CDR3 sequence reads: CASSPRAEGTEAFF. CDR3 DNA: TGTGCCAGCAGCCCCCGGGCCGAGGGAACTGAAGCTTTCTTT.

The V and J genes are TRBV19 and TRBJ1-1, with D perhaps TRBD1 (5 bases). The CDR3 is 13 residues long. From germline, CDR1 is LNHDA and CDR2 SQIVND (reference sequence). V was cut by 5 bases and J by 0 bases, with 7 bases left in between. The CDR3 region is CASSWGVNTEAFF. CDR3 nucleotides: TGTGCCAGTAGTTGGGGGGTGAACACTGAAGCTTTCTTT.

This chain joins TRBV18 and TRBJ2-7; a possible D gene is TRBD2 (5 bases). Germline loops: CDR1 KGHSH, CDR2 LQKENI. Trimming removed 1 base at V and 0 bases at J, with 19 bases between. CDR3 length: 18 amino acids. The CDR3 loop reads CASSPHRLSGIVSYEQYF. The CDR3 region has the DNA TGTGCCAGCTCACCACATCGGCTTTCCGGGATCGTCTCCTACGAGCAGTACTTC.

This chain links TRBV27 with TRBJ2-1, with 11 bases fitting TRBD2. Germline lookup yields CDR1 MNHEY and CDR2 SMNVEV (reference sequence). J gave up 2 bases and V 6 bases, and 3 bases lay outside the gene matches. The CDR3 consists of 15 residues. As DNA, the CDR3 is TGTGCCAGCAGGATAGCGGGAGGGCCCTACAATGAGCAGTTCTTC. It codes for CASRIAGGPYNEQFF.

The gene calls are TRBV27 and TRBJ1-1; weak D call: TRBD1 (6 bases). Per germline, CDR1 MNHEY and CDR2 SMNVEV (reference sequence). With 2 bases removed from V and 7 bases from J, the gap between germline ends came to 11 bases. This CDR3 spans 13 amino acids. CDR3 DNA: TGTGCCAGCAGTTTAGGGGGGGCCTTTGAAGCTTTCTTT. Protein sequence: CASSLGGAFEAFF.

The V call is TRBV5-1, the J call TRBJ2-3; 8 nucleotides align to TRBD1. The CDR3 contains 16 residues. The germline gives CDR1 SGHRS, CDR2 YFSETQ. J gave up 3 bases and V 1 base, and 7 bases lay outside the gene matches. The CDR3: CASSLTRTGLTDTQYF. CDR3 nucleotide sequence: TGCGCCAGCAGCTTGACTAGGACAGGGTTAACAGATACGCAGTATTTT.

This sequence joins TRBV5-1 and TRBJ1-1; 7 bases align to TRBD1. The germline gives CDR1 SGHRS, CDR2 YFSETQ. The CDR3 consists of 14 residues. Germline trimming cut 5 bases from V and 2 bases from J; bases unmatched to any gene: 6. CDR3 in amino acids: CASRQQGLNTEAFF. CDR3 DNA sequence: TGCGCCAGCAGGCAACAGGGGCTTAACACTGAAGCTTTCTTT.

This rearrangement joins TRBV6-6 to TRBJ2-3; TRBD2 might be the D (5 bases). This CDR3 region has 16 residues. The germline gives CDR1 MNHNY, CDR2 SVGAGI (reference sequence). V was cut by 1 base and J by 3 bases, with 14 bases left in between. CDR3 DNA sequence: TGTGCCAGCAGTTACTTTGCGGGCCACAAAACAGATACGCAGTATTTT. The encoded protein is CASSYFAGHKTDTQYF.

This clone was detected once. V is TRBV9 and J is TRBJ1-2; D is possibly TRBD1 (5 bases). There are 12 residues in the CDR3. The germline V and J ends were trimmed by 5 bases and 3 bases, with 8 bases remaining between them. In germline, CDR1 is SGDLS, CDR2 YYNGEE. The CDR3 here is CASSQGYYGYTF. The CDR3 nucleotides read TGTGCCAGCAGTCAGGGCTACTATGGCTACACCTTC. Supplemented by reference TRBV9 and TRBJ1-2, the full variable domain reads DSGVTQTPKHLITATGQRVTLRCSPRSGDLSVYWYQQSLDQGLQFLIQYYNGEERAKGNILERFSAQQFPDLHSELNLSSLELGDSALYFCASSQGYYGYTFGSGTRLTVV.

The V gene is TRBV25-1, the J gene TRBJ1-1; possibly TRBD1 for D (5 bases). This CDR3 contains 14 residues. The V end was cut by 8 bases, the J end by 1 base, with 14 bases between. In germline, CDR1 is MGHDK, CDR2 SYGVNS. CDR3 amino acids: CASARLGGNTEAFF. In nucleotides, the CDR3 is TGTGCCAGCGCACGTCTCGGGGGGAACACTGAAGCTTTCTTT. Full variable domain (rest looked up from reference TRBV25-1 and TRBJ1-1): EADIYQTPRYLVIGTGKKITLECSQTMGHDKMYWYQQDPGMELHLIHYSYGVNSTEKGDLSSESTVSRIRTEHFPLTLESARPSHTSQYLCASARLGGNTEAFFGQGTRLTVV.

This chain connects TRBV5-4 to TRBJ1-2; TRBD1 might be the D (5 bases). CDR3 length: 13 residues. Germline CDR1 SGHNT, CDR2 YYREEE (reference sequence). V was trimmed by 0 bases and J by 4 bases, leaving 7 bases between them. The CDR3 region has the DNA TGTGCCAGCAGCTTGGTGGGGGGCTATGGCTACACCTTC. This sequence encodes CASSLVGGYGYTF.

This sequence joins TRBV21-1 and TRBJ2-7; TRBD1, the table's D call, lacks a check against the DNA. TRBV21-1 is shown as a pseudogene. The CDR3 loop spans 14 amino acids. In DNA, the CDR3 is TGTGCCAGCAGCAAAGGGGACAGTTCCTACGAGCAGTACTTC. Translation gives CASSKGDSSYEQYF.

V and J are TRBV6-4 and TRBJ2-7; 9 positions agree with TRBD1. CDR1 MRHNA and CDR2 SNTAGT come from the germline V gene. The V segment lost 9 bases and the J segment 5 bases; nucleotides outside the gene matches: 11. This CDR3 has 14 amino acids. The CDR3 loop is CASHPGTGYHEQYF. CDR3 in DNA: TGTGCCAGTCACCCCGGGACAGGGTACCACGAGCAGTACTTC.

The chain combines TRBV7-6 with TRBJ2-1; D is perhaps TRBD1 (5 bases). The V gene lost 5 bases and the J gene lost 4 bases, with 9 bases spanning the gap. Germline CDR1 SGHVS, CDR2 FNYEAQ. The CDR3 has 13 amino acids. For the CDR3, the DNA is TGTGCCAGCAGCGTGACAGATTACAATGAGCAGTTCTTC. It codes for CASSVTDYNEQFF.